This T cell receptor beta chain was retrieved from a study of blood T cells in healthy people across ages. A sample-barcoded 5' primer and a J-beta primer mix were used in a second PCR of about 7 to 12 cycles. Via MiXCR, TCRdb re-called the 5' RACE reads, giving one row per CDR3 protein. The sample holds about 940,000 distinct CDR3 sequences; 40% to 60% are singletons and the top ten take roughly 12%. Germline V CDR1 and CDR2: SGDLS, YYNGEE. The CDR3 consists of 15 residues. J gave up 5 bases and V 0 bases, and 6 bases lay outside the gene matches. Worth noting for this clonotype: The antigen is not known.

Study-wide results and caveats: Significant beta diversity loss was already apparent by age approximately 40, declining roughly linearly.

The chain recombines TRBV9 with TRBJ2-5; 8 bases line up with TRBD2. The sample comprised blood. This clonotype originated in a man aged 30 to 39 in good health. The CDR3 loop is CASSVEGGLVETQYF. CDR3 nucleotide sequence: TGTGCCAGCAGCGTAGAAGGGGGACTAGTCGAGACCCAGTACTTC.